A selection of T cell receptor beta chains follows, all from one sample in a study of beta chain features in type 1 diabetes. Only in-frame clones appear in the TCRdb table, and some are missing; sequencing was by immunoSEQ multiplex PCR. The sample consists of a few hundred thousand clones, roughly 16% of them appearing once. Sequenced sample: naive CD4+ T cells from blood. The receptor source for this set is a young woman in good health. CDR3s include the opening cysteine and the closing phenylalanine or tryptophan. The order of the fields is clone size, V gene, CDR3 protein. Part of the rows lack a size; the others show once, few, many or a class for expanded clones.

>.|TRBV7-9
CASSPLSGEQFF
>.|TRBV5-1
CASSGRTGNTEAFF
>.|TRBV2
CASSPVRGETQYF
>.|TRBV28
CASREETGYSNQPQHF
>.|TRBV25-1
CASSEFGGLSQPQHF
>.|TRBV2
CASRAPDRANYGYTF
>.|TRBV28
CASSGPGQGVQETQYF
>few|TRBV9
CASSVPSPQVEAFF
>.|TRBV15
CATSRGHRGITYNEQFF
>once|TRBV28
CASSLWYRGVEAFF
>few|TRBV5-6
CASSFSVDTQYF
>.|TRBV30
CAWSKAGHNEQFF
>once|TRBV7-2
CASSSTSGRGEQYF
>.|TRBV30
CAWSGTPLAGYTDTQYF
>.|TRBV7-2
CASSIPDQGQETQYF
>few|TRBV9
CASSVTGTGFYEQYF
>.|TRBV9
CASSPRQGGTDTQYF
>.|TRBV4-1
CASSQVGVAKNIQYF
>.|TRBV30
CAWSRTSGRMDTQYF
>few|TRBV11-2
CASSLLAGGDTQYF
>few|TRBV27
CASKEGSNEQFF
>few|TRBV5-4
CASSLSSGRNIQYF
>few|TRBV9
CASSEPVTGELFF
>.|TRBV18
CASSGTGNQPQHF
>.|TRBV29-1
CSVGPGQGTYEQYF
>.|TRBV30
CAWNGWREEQFF
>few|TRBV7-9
CASSLTDTQYF
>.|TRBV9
CASSVANEQFF
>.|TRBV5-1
CASSRNNRDFPYNEQFF
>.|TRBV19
CASSKAGGTNTGELFF
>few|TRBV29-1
CSVGLLTSGSSGANVLTF
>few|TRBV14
CASSQAPTSGHYNEQFF
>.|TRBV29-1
CSVGPGRTYEQYF
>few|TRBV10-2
CASSEAGNTEAFF
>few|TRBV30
CACRGDNEQFF
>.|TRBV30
CAWTPITGGSTEAFF
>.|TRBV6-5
CASRRTGTGELFF
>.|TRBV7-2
CASSLARGRDTQYF
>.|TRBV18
CASSPLEAGGERDTQYF
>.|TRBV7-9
CASSFTGEGYTF
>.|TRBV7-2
CASSLRDRDHYEQYF
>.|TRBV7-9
CASSFVSGRENEQFF